Presented here are 17 T cell receptor beta chains from one specimen sequenced in a study of regulatory T cells in long-lasting Graves disease. Time point noted: newly diagnosed GD, antithyroid drugs for less than 3 months. Scientists built the TCR library using RNA that was extracted from PBMCs. Construction of the TCR beta libraries employed iRepertoire HTBI primers in conjunction with Arm-PCR of CDR3 regions. TCRdb reanalysed the multiplex PCR reads using MiXCR and keeps one entry per CDR3 protein. The table has 550,000 or so distinct CDR3 sequences, 12% seen once. The sample was also linked to a second study, of T cells in Graves' hyperthyroidism and ophthalmopathy.

The source was peripheral blood mononuclear cells (PBMCs), collected at new diagnosis, from a patient treated with antithyroid drugs. These receptors were taken from a woman under 40 with Graves disease.

This clonotype was observed many times. The genes are TRBV7-3 and TRBJ2-1; tentatively, D is TRBD1 or TRBD2 (5 bases each). From germline, CDR1 is SGHTA and CDR2 FQGTGA. V was clipped by 5 bases and J by 6 bases, with 8 bases between them. This CDR3 comprises 12 residues. The CDR3 sequence: CASSVGPNEQFF. The CDR3 coding sequence is TGTGCCAGCAGCGTGGGACCCAATGAGCAGTTCTTC.

In this sample, this clonotype turned up many times. The chain uses TRBV14 and TRBJ2-3; 8 nucleotides align to TRBD2. This CDR3 region has 16 residues. V shed 1 base and J 4 bases; nucleotides not matched to a gene: 7. Germline CDR1 reads SGHDN; CDR2 reads FVKESK. CDR3 nucleotide sequence: TGTGCCAGCAGCCAAGGAGGAGCGGGAGCGGCAGATACGCAGTATTTT. Translating gives CASSQGGAGAADTQYF.

This clonotype was seen more than once but under ten times. The genes are TRBV20-1 and TRBJ2-5, with a weak D call TRBD2 (6 bases). The CDR3 runs to 16 residues. Germline CDR1 is DFQATT and CDR2 is SNEGSKA (reference sequence). V shed 0 bases and J shed 1 base, with 15 bases lying between them. CDR3 amino acids: CSARDPIRSGQETQYF. The CDR3 bases are TGCAGTGCTAGAGATCCGATTCGTAGCGGCCAAGAGACCCAGTACTTC.

This clonotype was seen more than once but under ten times. The chain combines TRBV7-6 with TRBJ2-5; D is undetermined. There are 14 residues in the CDR3. Germline CDR1 is SGHVS and CDR2 is FNYEAQ. V was pared by 1 base and J by 3 bases, with 9 bases between. The CDR3 here is CASSLVYRKETQYF. The CDR3 DNA reads TGTGCCAGCAGCTTAGTTTACAGAAAAGAGACCCAGTACTTC.

The chain uses TRBV6-2 or TRBV6-3 and TRBJ2-2; D may be TRBD1 or TRBD2 (5 bases each). CDR3 length equals 17 residues. Trimming pared 6 bases from V and 3 bases from J, leaving 20 bases between. Germline CDR1 and CDR2: MNHEY and SVGEGT. DNA of the CDR3: TGTGCCAGCAGGGATAATACGGGACCGATTTACACCGGGGAGCTGTTTTTT. Translation: CASRDNTGPIYTGELFF.

This clonotype showed up many times. This chain joins TRBV28 and TRBJ2-5; the D gene is possibly TRBD1 (7 bases). This CDR3 is 14 amino acids long. Trimming shortened V by 5 bases and J by 4 bases, and 14 bases separated the two germline ends. Germline CDR1 and CDR2: MDHEN and SYDVKM. This CDR3 is CASSISGGRETQYF. The CDR3 DNA sequence: TGTGCCAGCAGTATCTCAGGGGGGAGAGAGACCCAGTACTTC.

This clonotype was observed at least ten times. The CDR3 DNA reads TGTGCCAGCAGGAGAGCACAGGGGTACACTGAAGCTTTCTTT. Protein sequence: CASRRAQGYTEAFF. The rearrangement links TRBV2 to TRBJ1-1, with TRBD1 identical over 7 bases. Germline values: CDR1 SNHLY, CDR2 FYNNEI. This CDR3 region has 14 residues. The trim removed 6 bases at V and 3 bases at J, leaving 7 bases unmatched.

The rearrangement joins TRBV7-9 to TRBJ2-7; D might be TRBD2 (6 bases). The V end lost 1 base, the J end lost 5 bases, and 9 bases lay between the germline ends. Germline V gives CDR1 SEHNR, CDR2 FQNEAQ (reference sequence). The CDR3 covers 13 residues. The CDR3 sequence: CASSLGGGDEQYF. Here the CDR3 DNA reads TGTGCCAGCAGCTTAGGTGGAGGGGACGAGCAGTACTTC.

This clonotype was detected only a few times. The rearrangement links TRBV12-3 or TRBV12-4 to TRBJ2-1; 7 bases are shared with TRBD1. CDR3 length: 14 residues. The V segment lost 6 bases and the J segment 7 bases; nucleotides outside the gene matches: 9. Here the CDR3 DNA reads TGTGCCAGCAGCCCGGACCCCAGGGGGAATGAGCAGTTCTTC. Amino acid sequence: CASSPDPRGNEQFF.

Only one count was recorded for this clonotype. One base away lies a much larger clone, so this may be a sequencing read error. The CDR3 region has the DNA TGTGCCATCCCAACCAGGGCGGTCACAGGTACGCAGTATTTT. Amino acids: CAIPTRAVTGTQYF. The chain employs TRBV28 and TRBJ2-3; tentative D call: TRBD1 (5 bases). CDR1 is MDHEN, CDR2 SYDVKM, per germline. The CDR3 is 14 residues long.

The chain uses TRBV12-3 or TRBV12-4 and TRBJ2-7; possible D gene TRBD1, 5 bases. CDR3 length: 14 amino acids. V shed 7 bases and J shed 0 bases, with 13 bases lying between them. In DNA form, the CDR3 reads TGTGCCAGCACCCCGGACATAAACTCCTACGAGCAGTACTTC. Its translation is CASTPDINSYEQYF.

This chain connects TRBV5-6 to TRBJ2-7, with 8 positions matching TRBD1. Trimming at V came to 4 bases and at J to 3 bases, leaving 9 bases not matched to a gene. Germline V gene sequence: CDR1 SGHDT, CDR2 YYEEEE. This CDR3 spans 15 amino acids. The DNA for the CDR3 is TGTGCCAGCAGCACAATGACAGGGGTCCTCTACGAGCAGTACTTC. This codes for CASSTMTGVLYEQYF.

V usage is TRBV12-3 or TRBV12-4 and J usage is TRBJ1-2; 7 bases agree with TRBD1. V lost 4 bases, J lost 8 bases, and 10 bases stayed unmatched. CDR3 length equals 14 residues. CDR3 nucleotide sequence: TGTGCCAGCAGTTGGGACAGCCAGTCCCAGGGCTACACCTTC. Residues: CASSWDSQSQGYTF.

The V gene is TRBV19, the J gene TRBJ2-1; D unresolved. The V gene's germline CDR1 is LNHDA and CDR2 SQIVND (reference sequence). V shed 3 bases and J shed 6 bases, with 12 bases lying between them. This CDR3 is 14 amino acids long. CDR3 region: CASSIRRVGNEQFF. In DNA, the CDR3 is TGTGCCAGTAGTATTAGACGGGTTGGCAATGAGCAGTTCTTC.

The sample holds a few counts of this clonotype. A junction boundary mismatches the germline segment, possibly from a read error. The chain carries TRBV4-1 and TRBJ2-5; 11 bases match TRBD1. This CDR3 has 15 amino acids. The germline V gene encodes CDR1 MGHRA and CDR2 YSYEKL. The CDR3 region has the DNA TGCGCCAGCAGCCCCTGGACAGGGGGCCAAAAGACCCAGTACTTC. This codes for CASSPWTGGQKTQYF.

This clonotype came up many times. The CDR3 loop is CAWTGGTGTQYF. CDR3 DNA sequence: TGTGCCTGGACGGGGGGAACGGGGACCCAGTACTTC. The chain uses TRBV30 and TRBJ2-5; the match to TRBD2 covers 7 bases. The V and J ends lost 4 bases and 7 bases, in that order; junction bases with no gene match: 6. Germline CDR1 GTSNPN, CDR2 SVGIG (reference sequence). The CDR3 totals 12 residues. Full variable domain (missing parts from reference TRBV30 and TRBJ2-5): SQTIHQWPATLVQPVGSPLSLECTVEGTSNPNLYWYRQAAGRGLQLLFYSVGIGQISSEVPQNLSASRPQDRQFILSSKKLLLSDSGFYLCAWTGGTGTQYFGPGTRLLVL.

The chain has TRBV28 and TRBJ2-2; TRBD1 matches 10 bases. Losses at the gene ends were 6 bases for V and 5 bases for J; bases not matched to a gene: 6. CDR1 and CDR2 (germline): MDHEN, SYDVKM. The CDR3 runs 15 residues. The CDR3 loop reads CASRGQGEETGELFF. CDR3 DNA: TGTGCCAGCAGAGGACAGGGGGAGGAAACCGGGGAGCTGTTTTTT. The variable domain in full, completed from reference TRBV28 and TRBJ2-2, reads DVKVTQSSRYLVKRTGEKVFLECVQDMDHENMFWYRQDPGLGLRLIYFSYDVKMKEKGDIPEGYSVSREKKERFSLILESASTNQTSMYLCASRGQGEETGELFFGEGSRLTVL.